The entry below describes one T cell receptor (beta chain). Antigen specificity is unknown. The data derive from a study of shared clonotypes between healthy human individuals. Overall study results and limits: It was the non-shared clonotypes that had lower generation probabilities than clonotypes shared by all four donors.

The CDR3 totals 16 residues. Germline trimming cut 4 bases from V and 4 bases from J; bases unmatched to any gene: 7. Per germline, CDR1 MNHNY and CDR2 SVGAGI (reference sequence). Every donor was a Caucasian adult from Nashville, Tennessee. Genomic DNA belonging to each subset was distributed in equal measure over several immunoSEQ plates. TCRdb's table, derived via immunoSEQ multiplex PCR, lists solely in-frame clones and lacks some. The data contain about 330,000 clones, roughly 87% of them seen just once; the ten biggest clones take up around 15%. Sequences were obtained from memory CD8+ T cells sorted from blood. Subset defined: CD45RO+ cells pooled with CCR7-negative TemRA cells. This sequence originates from a young man in good health. The chain combines TRBV6-6 with TRBJ1-6, with 7 positions matching TRBD1. The CDR3 region has the DNA TGTGCCAGCAGTTTGGGAGGGGGCAGGTATAATTCACCCCTCCACTTT. It is translated as CASSLGGGRYNSPLHF.